The 26 T cell receptor beta chains reported below all come from one sample, sequenced in a study of T cells after yellow fever vaccination. TCRdb redid the calling of the 5' RACE reads with MiXCR, one entry per CDR3 protein. Among a few hundred thousand distinct CDR3 sequences listed, about 4% were seen once. Source: PBMCs, taken 5 days after the yellow fever booster vaccination. The receptors shown here come from a man aged 18 to 30 who received the YFV17D yellow fever vaccine.

The V gene is TRBV29-1, the J gene TRBJ1-2, with 7 bases matching TRBD1. V was pared by 4 bases and J by 4 bases, with 3 bases of the junction left unmatched. This CDR3 has 12 amino acids. CDR1 and CDR2 from the germline V gene are SQVTM and ANQGSEA. CDR3 DNA sequence: TGCAGCGTTGGGGGACAGAGCTATGGCTACACCTTC. Amino acid sequence: CSVGGQSYGYTF.

This clonotype appeared many times. The CDR3 loop is CASSQNWVGGYTF. The CDR3 nucleotides are TGTGCCAGCAGCCAGAATTGGGTTGGGGGCTACACCTTC. The chain employs TRBV7-2 and TRBJ1-2; D gene unclear. CDR1 SGHTA and CDR2 FQGNSA come from the germline V gene. CDR3 length: 13 residues. Trimming cost V 5 bases and J 8 bases, with 15 bases left between them.

This clonotype was counted at least ten times. The chain employs TRBV7-9 and TRBJ2-5, with D perhaps matching TRBD1 (5 bases). CDR1 SEHNR and CDR2 FQNEAQ come from the germline V gene (reference sequence). This CDR3 contains 13 residues. The germline V and J ends were trimmed by 4 bases and 3 bases, with 9 bases remaining between them. Here the CDR3 DNA reads TGTGCCAGCAGCTGGGGCAGGGAAGAGACCCAGTACTTC. It specifies CASSWGREETQYF.

Only a few counts were recorded for this clonotype. This may arise from a read error, as a much more abundant clone is one base away. In nucleotides, the CDR3 is TGTGCCAGCAGCCAAGCCTACGAGCAGTACTTC. As protein: CASSQAYEQYF. The V and J genes are TRBV14 and TRBJ2-7; D gene unclear. Germline V gives CDR1 SGHDN, CDR2 FVKESK. The CDR3 contains 11 residues. V lost 1 base and J 2 bases, leaving 0 bases between the germline ends.

This clonotype was observed many times. V gene TRBV11-2 combines with J gene TRBJ2-4; 9 nucleotides match TRBD2. The trim removed 5 bases at V and 2 bases at J, leaving 7 bases unmatched. Germline CDR1 is SGHAT and CDR2 is FQNNGV. The CDR3 extends over 16 amino acids. In DNA, the CDR3 is TGTGCCAGCAGCCCATTAGCGGGAGTAACCAAAAACATTCAGTACTTC. This encodes CASSPLAGVTKNIQYF. Using reference TRBV11-2 and TRBJ2-4 for the parts outside the CDR3, the full variable domain is EAGVAQSPRYKIIEKRQSVAFWCNPISGHATLYWYQQILGQGPKLLIQFQNNGVVDDSQLPKDRFSAERLKGVDSTLKIQPAKLEDSAVYLCASSPLAGVTKNIQYFGAGTRLSVL.

This clonotype has a handful of counts. The chain joins TRBV27 to TRBJ2-3; 11 bases map to TRBD1. J gave up 4 bases and V 5 bases, and 5 bases lay outside the gene matches. Per germline, CDR1 MNHEY and CDR2 SMNVEV (reference sequence). The CDR3 spans 15 residues. In nucleotides, the CDR3 is TGTGCCAGCAGTACCCGGACAGGGGGCGCAGATACGCAGTATTTT. Translation: CASSTRTGGADTQYF.

This clonotype was observed many times. This rearrangement joins TRBV20-1 to TRBJ2-1; no clear D gene. The CDR3 runs 15 residues. Per germline, CDR1 DFQATT and CDR2 SNEGSKA (reference sequence). Between the trimmed V and J ends, which lost 5 bases and 0 bases, there was a span of 14 bases. The CDR3 here is CSARKVGSSYNEQFF. The DNA of the CDR3 is TGCAGTGCTCGGAAAGTCGGCAGCTCCTACAATGAGCAGTTCTTC.

This clonotype was observed a few times. The V call is TRBV5-6, the J call TRBJ2-3; 9 nucleotides align to TRBD2. This CDR3 is built from 15 residues. Trimming at V came to 4 bases and at J to 4 bases, leaving 7 bases not matched to a gene. Germline CDR1 and CDR2: SGHDT and YYEEEE. CDR3 coding DNA: TGTGCCAGCAGCCTCCTAGCGGGGAGCGCAGATACGCAGTATTTT. It codes for CASSLLAGSADTQYF. Filled out from reference TRBV5-6 and TRBJ2-3, the complete variable domain reads DAGVTQSPTHLIKTRGQQVTLRCSPKSGHDTVSWYQQALGQGPQFIFQYYEEEERQRGNFPDRFSGHQFPNYSSELNVNALLLGDSALYLCASSLLAGSADTQYFGPGTRLTVL.

This clonotype was counted between two and nine times. The chain couples TRBV12-3 or TRBV12-4 to TRBJ1-2; no definite D call. Trimming pared 7 bases from V and 3 bases from J, leaving 12 bases between. The length of the CDR3 is 13 residues. The chain's CDR3 is CASTLGRHYGYTF. The CDR3 DNA reads TGTGCCAGCACCCTGGGCCGTCACTATGGCTACACCTTC.

This clonotype was observed a handful of times. The rearrangement joins TRBV7-2 to TRBJ1-1; 7 positions match TRBD1. Looked up from germline, CDR1 is SGHTA and CDR2 is FQGNSA. The junction had 7 bases not matched to a gene; V was cut back by 4 bases and J by 5 bases. The CDR3 length is 14 residues. In nucleotides, the CDR3 is TGTGCCAGCAGCTCCATGACAGGGTCGACTGAAGCTTTCTTT. Translation gives CASSSMTGSTEAFF.

This clonotype was seen only a few times. The rearrangement joins TRBV12-3 or TRBV12-4 to TRBJ1-6, with no clear D. The CDR3 consists of 13 residues. V lost 3 bases, J lost 10 bases, and 10 bases lay in between. The CDR3, as DNA: TGTGCCAGCAGTTTTGGGCCGGGGTCACCCCTCCACTTT. This translates into CASSFGPGSPLHF.

The V call is TRBV13, the J call TRBJ2-7; D not resolved. The CDR3 has 13 amino acids. The germline V gene has CDR1 PRHDT and CDR2 FYEKMQ (reference sequence). Trimming pared 5 bases from V and 4 bases from J, leaving 12 bases between. The chain's CDR3 is CASSVDSTYEQYF. CDR3 DNA sequence: TGTGCCAGCAGCGTAGATTCCACTTACGAGCAGTACTTC.

V usage is TRBV7-2 and J usage is TRBJ1-2, with 7 bases that match TRBD1. The CDR3 totals 15 residues. Germline V gene data show CDR1 as SGHTA and CDR2 as FQGNSA. V lost 3 bases to trimming and J lost 0 bases; unmatched junction nucleotides: 4. CDR3 bases: TGTGCCAGCAGCTTCGGGACAGTTGCTAACTATGGCTACACCTTC. It codes for CASSFGTVANYGYTF.

This clonotype was picked up a small number of times. The rearrangement joins TRBV6-5 to TRBJ2-3, with TRBD1 identical over 9 bases. CDR3 size: 15 residues. Germline values: CDR1 MNHEY, CDR2 SVGAGI. V lost 6 bases to trimming and J lost 2 bases; unmatched junction nucleotides: 6. CDR3 nucleotides: TGTGCCAGCAGAATACAGGGGGCCCACACAGATACGCAGTATTTT. Amino acids: CASRIQGAHTDTQYF.

The chain is built from TRBV10-3 and TRBJ2-1; the D is unclear. V was cut by 3 bases and J by 5 bases, with 5 bases left in between. Looked up from germline, CDR1 is ENHRY and CDR2 is SYGVKD. This CDR3 comprises 12 residues. The CDR3, as DNA: TGTGCCATCAGTGACGATAACAATGAGCAGTTCTTC. This sequence encodes CAISDDNNEQFF.

This clonotype was counted only a few times. The chain recombines TRBV29-1 with TRBJ2-2; D tentatively reads TRBD1 or TRBD2 (6 bases each). Per the germline V gene, CDR1 is SQVTM and CDR2 is ANQGSEA. This CDR3 has 14 amino acids. Trimming stripped 4 bases from V and 0 bases from J, with 9 bases between. CDR3 region: CSVGGGPNTGELFF. The CDR3 bases are TGCAGCGTTGGTGGGGGGCCGAACACCGGGGAGCTGTTTTTT.

This clonotype was counted a single time. The CDR3 does not end in the conserved phenylalanine or tryptophan, so this is likely a read error. This rearrangement joins TRBV12-5 to TRBJ2-1, with no clear D. The length of the CDR3 is 13 residues. The germline CDR1 and CDR2 sequences are LGHNT and FRNRAP. V was pared by 2 bases and J by 4 bases, with 6 bases between. In DNA, the CDR3 is TGTGCTAGTGGTTTGACGGAGTACAATGAGCAGTTCTTG. This encodes CASGLTEYNEQFL.

This clonotype was counted between two and nine times. This chain links TRBV12-3 or TRBV12-4 with TRBJ1-3, with D uncertain. V lost 5 bases and J 0 bases, leaving 14 bases between the germline ends. The CDR3 consists of 16 residues. CDR3 nucleotide sequence: TGTGCCAGCAGTCCCCCTGACGGGAACTCTGGAAACACCATATATTTT. It translates to CASSPPDGNSGNTIYF.

Remarks on this clonotype: One junction end disagrees with the germline gene, perhaps due to a read error. V usage is TRBV7-7 and J usage is TRBJ2-5; TRBD1 agrees at 7 bases. The CDR3 has 14 residues. CDR1 and CDR2 from the germline V gene are SSHAT and FNYEAQ (reference sequence). CDR3 protein: CASSLTGARETQYF. The CDR3, as DNA: TGTGCTAGCAGTTTAACAGGGGCGAGAGAGACCCAGTACTTC. The variable domain in full, with the rest retrieved from reference TRBV7-7 and TRBJ2-5, is GAGVSQSPRYKVTKRGQDVTLRCDPISSHATLYWYQQALGQGPEFLTYFNYEAQPDKSGLPSDRFSAERPEGSISTLTIQRTEQRDSAMYRCASSLTGARETQYFGPGTRLLVL.

This clonotype showed up many times. V and J are TRBV11-2 and TRBJ1-4; possibly TRBD1 for D (6 bases). There are 15 residues in the CDR3. Germline assignment: CDR1 SGHAT and CDR2 FQNNGV. Trimming took 5 bases from V and 7 from J, leaving 17 bases between them. This CDR3 is CASSRLGGSIEKLFF. CDR3 DNA: TGTGCCAGCAGCCGGCTTGGGGGCTCCATTGAAAAACTGTTTTTT.

This clonotype was recorded a few times. The CDR3 bases are TGTGCCACCAGCAGAGATAACGGTCACACAGATACGCAGTATTTT. Protein: CATSRDNGHTDTQYF. V is TRBV15 and J is TRBJ2-3; D uncertain. The V gene lost 0 bases and the J gene lost 2 bases, with 9 bases spanning the gap. Germline CDR1 is LNHNV and CDR2 is YYDKDF (reference sequence). This CDR3 contains 15 residues.

This clonotype has at least ten counts. The chain combines TRBV18 with TRBJ1-1; D is ambiguous. Germline V lookup: CDR1 KGHSH, CDR2 LQKENI. With 2 bases removed from V and 0 bases from J, the gap between germline ends came to 4 bases. CDR3 length: 13 amino acids. CDR3 residues: CASSPDMNTEAFF. The DNA for the CDR3 is TGTGCCAGCTCACCAGACATGAACACTGAAGCTTTCTTT. The variable domain in full, completed from reference TRBV18 and TRBJ1-1, reads NAGVMQNPRHLVRRRGQEARLRCSPMKGHSHVYWYRQLPEEGLKFMVYLQKENIIDESGMPKERFSAEFPKEGPSILRIQQVVRGDSAAYFCASSPDMNTEAFFGQGTRLTVV.

The sample holds a few counts of this clonotype. The V gene is TRBV5-8, the J gene TRBJ2-7; TRBD1 matches 9 bases. The CDR3 loop spans 16 amino acids. V was clipped by 5 bases and J by 5 bases; unmatched bases: 14. The germline V gene has CDR1 SGHTS and CDR2 YDEGEE. The CDR3 protein is CASRGLEPDRGNEQYF. CDR3 DNA sequence: TGTGCCAGCAGGGGATTAGAACCTGACAGGGGGAACGAGCAGTACTTC.

This clonotype was recorded a few times. The chain has TRBV27 and TRBJ1-2; the D gene is possibly TRBD1 (5 bases). The length of the CDR3 is 14 residues. Germline loops: CDR1 MNHEY, CDR2 SMNVEV (reference sequence). V lost 5 bases to trimming and J lost 5 bases, with 15 bases between them. CDR3 protein: CASSGDSRRYGYTF. The CDR3 region has the DNA TGTGCCAGCAGTGGTGACAGTCGGCGGTATGGCTACACCTTC.

This clonotype came up a few times. The chain has TRBV5-6 and TRBJ1-4, with D perhaps TRBD1 (5 bases). The CDR3 is 14 residues long. The ends were cut back, 3 bases at V and 7 bases at J, with 13 bases in the middle. Germline values: CDR1 SGHDT, CDR2 YYEEEE. The CDR3 region has the DNA TGTGCCAGCAGCTCCCGATGGAGGGGTGAAAAACTGTTTTTT. Protein: CASSSRWRGEKLFF.

V is TRBV5-6 and J is TRBJ2-7; TRBD2 matches at 7 bases. This CDR3 contains 15 residues. Germline V gene lookup returns CDR1 SGHDT and CDR2 YYEEEE. Trimming cost V 3 bases and J 3 bases; bases outside gene matches: 9. CDR3 nucleotide sequence: TGTGCCAGCAGCTGGTTTGCTGGCGGGGGCTACGAGCAGTACGTC. Its protein is CASSWFAGGGYEQYV.